A single sample is the source of the 7 T cell receptor beta chains below, sequenced in a study of T cells in Graves' hyperthyroidism and ophthalmopathy. TCR beta CDR3 region amplification was performed from RNA transcripts. The TCR CDR3 first-round RT-PCR relied on the HTBI primer set. One entry per CDR3 protein results from TCRdb running MiXCR on the multiplex PCR reads. The table includes approximately 400,000 distinct CDR3 sequences, approximately 20% detected once. The sequenced sample was blood. The source of these receptors is a woman aged 18-30 years with Graves' hyperthyroidism.

This clonotype was observed at least ten times. This chain joins TRBV12-3 or TRBV12-4 and TRBJ2-7, with TRBD2 matching over 11 bases. The CDR3 consists of 13 residues. The V and J ends lost 4 bases and 6 bases, in that order; junction bases with no gene match: 2. The CDR3: CASSWGLAAEQYF. Written as DNA, the CDR3 is TGTGCCAGCAGTTGGGGACTAGCGGCCGAGCAGTACTTC.

This clonotype was seen more than once but under ten times. The chain combines TRBV14 with TRBJ2-2, with D unresolved. Germline V gene sequence: CDR1 SGHDN, CDR2 FVKESK. The length of the CDR3 is 14 residues. The ends were cut back, 0 bases at V and 1 base at J, with 3 bases in the middle. The CDR3 protein is CASSQDWNTGELFF. CDR3 DNA: TGTGCCAGCAGCCAAGATTGGAACACCGGGGAGCTGTTTTTT.

This rearrangement joins TRBV4-1 to TRBJ1-1; a possible D gene is TRBD1 (6 bases). The CDR3 loop spans 17 amino acids. Trimming took off 4 bases at V and 0 bases at J, with 18 bases between the two ends. CDR1 and CDR2 from the germline V gene are MGHRA and YSYEKL. This CDR3 reads CASSLSRDITLNTEAFF. The CDR3 nucleotides read TGCGCCAGCAGCCTTAGCCGGGACATAACCTTGAACACTGAAGCTTTCTTT.

This clonotype was seen at least ten times. V gene TRBV9 combines with J gene TRBJ2-7; D might be TRBD1 (5 bases). CDR3 length: 16 residues. V lost 0 bases, J lost 7 bases, and 20 bases lay in between. Germline values: CDR1 SGDLS, CDR2 YYNGEE. The CDR3 protein is CASSVAPQVVGQEQYF. CDR3 nucleotide sequence: TGTGCCAGCAGCGTAGCTCCCCAAGTGGTGGGGCAAGAGCAGTACTTC.

CDR3 DNA sequence: TGTGCCAGCACCTCGACAGGGAGCTACGAGCAGTACTTC. Translated: CASTSTGSYEQYF. This rearrangement joins TRBV11-3 to TRBJ2-7, with 7 bases identical to TRBD1. The V gene end was trimmed by 7 bases and the J gene end by 3 bases; junction bases not matched to a gene: 6. CDR3 length: 13 amino acids. The germline gives CDR1 SGHNT, CDR2 YENEEA.

This clonotype was seen at least ten times. The chain is built from TRBV10-3 and TRBJ2-7; D call uncertain. The CDR3 covers 15 residues. The V end lost 4 bases, the J end lost 0 bases, and 13 bases lay between the germline ends. Germline V CDR1 and CDR2: ENHRY, SYGVKD. In DNA, the CDR3 is TGTGCCATCAGTGGAAGGGCTCCCGACTCCTACGAGCAGTACTTC. Protein: CAISGRAPDSYEQYF.

The chain is built from TRBV28 and TRBJ1-5, with a weak D call TRBD1 (6 bases). Trimming stripped 2 bases from V and 5 bases from J, with 13 bases between. Germline V gene lookup returns CDR1 MDHEN and CDR2 SYDVKM. This CDR3 is 15 amino acids long. The chain's CDR3 is CASSLVGAEYQPQHF. The CDR3, as DNA: TGTGCCAGCAGTTTAGTGGGGGCTGAGTATCAGCCCCAGCATTTT.